A selection of T cell receptor beta chains follows, all from one sample in a study of blood T cell repertoires in COVID-19. Data came from immunoSEQ multiplex PCR; TCRdb stores just in-frame clones and leaves some out. In the table there are 130,000 to 150,000 clones, approximately 81% of which are singletons. Material: peripheral blood. The source of these receptors is a human donor in a cohort sampled during active COVID-19. The CDR3 runs from the conserved cysteine through the conserved F or W. D genes are given only for firm matches. A clone size is listed for some rows: how often the clone was seen (once, few, many), or a class if it is expanded.

-	TRBV19	TRBJ2-7	TRBD1	TGTGCCAGTAGTACCGGACAGGCCTCCTACGAGCAGTACTTC	CASSTGQASYEQYF
-	TRBV6-2/TRBV6-3	TRBJ1-5	-	TGTGCCAGCAGTAAAGAGGTTGGGCCCCAGCATTTT	CASSKEVGPQHF
-	TRBV6-4	TRBJ2-1	TRBD1	TGTGCCAGCAGTAGGGACAGTAGTTCCTACAATGAGCAGTTCTTC	CASSRDSSSYNEQFF
-	TRBV19	TRBJ2-7	TRBD2	TGTGCCACTACTAGGGGCGGACTAGCGGGAGGGTCCTACGAGCAGTACTTC	CATTRGGLAGGSYEQYF
-	TRBV18	TRBJ2-7	-	TGTGCCAGCTCACCATCCTCCCGGGACTCCTCAGAGCAGTACTTC	CASSPSSRDSSEQYF
-	TRBV28	TRBJ2-7	-	TGTGCCAGCAGTTTGTCTAACAGGCGGTACGAGCAGTACTTC	CASSLSNRRYEQYF
-	TRBV9	TRBJ2-6	-	TGTGCCAGCAGCGTAGGTCTAGATCGGGCCAACGTCCTGACTTTC	CASSVGLDRANVLTF
once	TRBV6-5	TRBJ1-1	-	TGTGCCAGCAGACCCGGACAGTTCACTGAAGCTTTCTTT	CASRPGQFTEAFF
-	TRBV14	TRBJ2-3	-	TGTGCCAGCAGCCAAGAGGGCAGGGGTGTGGATACGCAGTATTTT	CASSQEGRGVDTQYF
-	TRBV18	TRBJ1-6	-	TGTGCCAGCTCACCACTTTCCGGGGAGAATTCACCCCTCCACTTT	CASSPLSGENSPLHF
-	TRBV5-1	TRBJ2-7	-	TGCGCCAGCAGCCAGGGGTTGGTTGGGGTTGGGGGCTCCTACGAGCAGTACTTC	CASSQGLVGVGGSYEQYF
-	TRBV6-5	TRBJ2-6	TRBD2	TGTGCCAGCGGGGGGGAAGGCTCTGGGGCCAACGTCCTGACTTTC	CASGGEGSGANVLTF
-	TRBV27	TRBJ1-2	TRBD1	TGTGCCAGCAGTTTCCGGATTAAGACAGGGTATGGCTACACCTTC	CASSFRIKTGYGYTF
-	TRBV7-9	TRBJ1-2	TRBD1	TGTGCCAGCAGCTTGGGACAGGGGGCAATTGGCTACACCTTC	CASSLGQGAIGYTF
-	TRBV11-2	TRBJ1-1	-	TGTGCCAGCAGCTTAGGACGGGTGAACACTGAAGCTTTCTTT	CASSLGRVNTEAFF
few	TRBV6-4	TRBJ1-1	TRBD1	TGTGCCAGCAGTCCAGACAGGGACAACACTGAAGCTTTCTTT	CASSPDRDNTEAFF
-	TRBV4-2	TRBJ2-7	TRBD2	TGTGCCAGCAGCCCTGTCCCGGGACTAGTTTACGAGCAGTACTTC	CASSPVPGLVYEQYF
-	TRBV28	TRBJ2-7	-	TGTGCCACCCAGGGTAGAGGATACGAGCAGTACTTC	CATQGRGYEQYF
-	TRBV28	TRBJ1-6	-	TGTGCCAGCAGCTCCCGGAGGGAAGGAGTATCACCCCTCCACTTT	CASSSRREGVSPLHF
-	TRBV5-1	TRBJ2-7	TRBD1	TGCGCCAGCAGCCCGGGACAGGGGGGGTACGAGCAGTACTTC	CASSPGQGGYEQYF
once	TRBV6-1	TRBJ2-7	-	TGTGCCAGCAGTGATCCCTGGGCGAGGGCCTACGAGCAGTACTTC	CASSDPWARAYEQYF
few	TRBV7-2	TRBJ2-1	-	TGTGCCAGCAGCTTAGACAGCTCCTACAATGAGCAGTTCTTC	CASSLDSSYNEQFF
-	TRBV19	TRBJ1-6	TRBD1	TGTGCCAGTAGTATCGGGACAGGGGCGAATTCACCCCTCCACTTT	CASSIGTGANSPLHF
many	TRBV5-1	TRBJ2-2	-	TGCGCCAGCAGCTTGGGGAACAGGGACCCGAACACCGGGGAGCTGTTTTTT	CASSLGNRDPNTGELFF
-	TRBV11-2	TRBJ1-1	-	TGTGCCAGCAGCTTAGGCCAGGGATACACTGAAGCTTTCTTT	CASSLGQGYTEAFF
-	TRBV6-5	TRBJ1-4	-	TGTGCCAGCAGTTTGGATGGGCCAGTGGGTGAAAAACTGTTTTTT	CASSLDGPVGEKLFF
-	TRBV9	TRBJ2-1	TRBD1	TGTGCCAGCAGCCCCTCCGGGACAGGGGGCATCGATGAGCAGTTCTTC	CASSPSGTGGIDEQFF
-	TRBV28	TRBJ1-1	-	TGTGCCAGCAAGAGTGATGGGCGCCCGAACACTGAAGCTTTCTTT	CASKSDGRPNTEAFF
few	TRBV14	TRBJ1-6	-	TGTGCCAGCAGCCAACAGGGGTATTCACCCCTCCACTTT	CASSQQGYSPLHF
-	TRBV6-6	TRBJ2-7	TRBD1	TGTGCCTCCCAAGGCGGACAGGGCTCTTTCTACGAGCAGTACTTC	CASQGGQGSFYEQYF
-	TRBV18	TRBJ2-7	TRBD1	TGTGCCAGCTCAATAAACAGGGGGCTGTACGAGCAGTACTTC	CASSINRGLYEQYF
-	TRBV5-1	TRBJ2-5	TRBD2	TGCGCCAGTATCAAATCGGGGACTAGTCAAGAGACCCAGTACTTC	CASIKSGTSQETQYF
-	TRBV28	TRBJ1-1	-	TGTGCCAGCAGTTTTCGCGGGGGGGTTGAAGCTTTCTTT	CASSFRGGVEAFF
-	TRBV6-5	TRBJ1-2	-	TGTGCCAGCAGTTACGGTTCCACAGGTGACTATGGCTACACCTTC	CASSYGSTGDYGYTF
-	TRBV7-3	TRBJ2-1	TRBD2	TGTGCCAGCAGCGCTACTAGCGGGAGCCTCCCTTTCTCCTACAATGAGCAGTTCTTC	CASSATSGSLPFSYNEQFF
-	TRBV14	TRBJ2-3	TRBD1	TGTGCCAGCAGCCGGAACAGGGGGCCTAGCACAGATACGCAGTATTTT	CASSRNRGPSTDTQYF
-	TRBV28	TRBJ1-5	TRBD1	TGTGCCAGCAGCTCCGGGACAGGGCCTAATCAGCCCCAGCATTTT	CASSSGTGPNQPQHF
-	TRBV9	TRBJ2-2	TRBD2	TGTGCCAGCACCCAAGGGTTAGCGGGCCCTGCGAACACCGGGGAGCTGTTTTTT	CASTQGLAGPANTGELFF
-	TRBV18	TRBJ2-5	TRBD1	TGTGCCAGCTCACCGGGCCCCGACAGGGGGCGGGAGACCCAGTACTTC	CASSPGPDRGRETQYF
-	TRBV20-1	TRBJ2-3	TRBD2	TGCAGTGCTAGTAGAGCGGGAGGGTCCACAGATACGCAGTATTTT	CSASRAGGSTDTQYF
-	TRBV4-2	TRBJ1-1	-	TGTGCCAGCACCCCAGTGGCTCGAACCTACACTGAAGCTTTCTTT	CASTPVARTYTEAFF